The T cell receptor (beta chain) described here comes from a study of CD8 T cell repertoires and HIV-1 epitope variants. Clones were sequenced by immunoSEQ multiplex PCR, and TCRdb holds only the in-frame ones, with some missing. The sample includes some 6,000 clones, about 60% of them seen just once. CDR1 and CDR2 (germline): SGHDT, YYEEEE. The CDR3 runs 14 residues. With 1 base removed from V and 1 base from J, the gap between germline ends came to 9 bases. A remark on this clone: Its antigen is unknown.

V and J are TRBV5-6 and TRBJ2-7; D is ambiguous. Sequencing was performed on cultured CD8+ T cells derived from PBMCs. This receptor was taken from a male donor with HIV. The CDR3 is CASSLPYSSYEQYF. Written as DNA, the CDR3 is TGTGCCAGCAGCTTGCCTTACAGTTCCTACGAGCAGTACTTC.